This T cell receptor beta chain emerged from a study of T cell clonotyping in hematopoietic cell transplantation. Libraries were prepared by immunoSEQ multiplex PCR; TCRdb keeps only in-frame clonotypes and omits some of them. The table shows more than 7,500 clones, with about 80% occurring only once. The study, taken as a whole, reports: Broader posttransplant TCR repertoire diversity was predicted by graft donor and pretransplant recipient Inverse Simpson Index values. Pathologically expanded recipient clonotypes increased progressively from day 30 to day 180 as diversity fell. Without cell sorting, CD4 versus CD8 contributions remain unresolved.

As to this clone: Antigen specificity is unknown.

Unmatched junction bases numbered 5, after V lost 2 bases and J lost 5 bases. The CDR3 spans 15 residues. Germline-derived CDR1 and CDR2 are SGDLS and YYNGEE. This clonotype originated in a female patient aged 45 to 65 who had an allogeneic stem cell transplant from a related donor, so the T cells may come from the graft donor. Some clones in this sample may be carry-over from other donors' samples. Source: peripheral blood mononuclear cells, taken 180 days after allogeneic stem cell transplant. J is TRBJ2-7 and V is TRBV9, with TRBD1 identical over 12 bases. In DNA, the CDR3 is TGTGCCAGCAGCGTCGGGACAGGGGGCGCGAACGAGCAGTACTTC. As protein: CASSVGTGGANEQYF.